These 23 T cell receptor beta chains originate from one sample sequenced in a study of T-cell memory formation after mild COVID-19. TCRdb re-derived calls from the 5' RACE reads in MiXCR, one entry per CDR3 protein. Of more than 300,000 distinct CDR3 sequences in the sample, 12% to 15% are singletons; the top ten hold about 20%. The specimen was PBMCs or a T cell subset sorted from them (not recorded which). The receptors come from a man between 18 and 35 years old who had mild COVID-19 (a few samples of this study predate the infection). Cell type and time point are not known.

This chain joins TRBV7-3 and TRBJ2-2; no clear D gene. Trimming shortened V by 5 bases and J by 3 bases, and 10 bases separated the two germline ends. From germline, CDR1 is SGHTA and CDR2 FQGTGA. The CDR3 has 14 amino acids. CDR3 region: CASSPLADTGELFF. The CDR3 DNA follows: TGTGCCAGCAGCCCCCTGGCGGACACCGGGGAGCTGTTTTTT. Full variable domain (missing parts from reference TRBV7-3 and TRBJ2-2): GAGVSQTPSNKVTEKGKYVELRCDPISGHTALYWYRQSLGQGPEFLIYFQGTGAADDSGLPNDRFFAVRPEGSVSTLKIQRTERGDSAVYLCASSPLADTGELFFGEGSRLTVL.

This clonotype appeared a few times. The CDR3, as DNA: TGCGCCAGCAGCCAGTTAGCGGGGGGCGACAATGAGCAGTTCTTC. It translates to CASSQLAGGDNEQFF. This chain connects TRBV4-1 to TRBJ2-1; 10 bases agree with TRBD2. V gave up 3 bases and J gave up 5 bases; unmatched junction bases: 4. The length of the CDR3 is 15 residues. CDR1 is MGHRA, CDR2 YSYEKL, per germline.

This clonotype was counted many times. The chain carries TRBV7-8 and TRBJ2-1; a possible D gene is TRBD1 (6 bases). The germline CDR1 and CDR2 sequences are SGHVS and FQNEAQ. Deletions cut 5 bases from V and 5 bases from J, with 19 bases between. The CDR3 sequence is 16 residues long. The CDR3, as DNA: TGTGCCAGCAGCCCGGGGTTTGGGGACAAGAACAATGAGCAGTTCTTC. Translating it yields CASSPGFGDKNNEQFF.

The chain uses TRBV7-9 and TRBJ1-5; D is uncertain. Trimming left V 5 bases short and J 5 bases short, with 10 bases between. The CDR3 runs to 13 residues. The germline V gene encodes CDR1 SEHNR and CDR2 FQNEAQ (reference sequence). CDR3 residues: CASSPNGDQPQHF. Here the CDR3 DNA reads TGTGCCAGCAGCCCTAATGGGGATCAGCCCCAGCATTTT. Filled out from reference TRBV7-9 and TRBJ1-5, the complete variable domain reads DTGVSQNPRHKITKRGQNVTFRCDPISEHNRLYWYRQTLGQGPEFLTYFQNEAQLEKSRLLSDRFSAERPKGSFSTLEIQRTEQGDSAMYLCASSPNGDQPQHFGDGTRLSIL.

In its sample, this clonotype was seen many times. This rearrangement joins TRBV4-3 to TRBJ2-1; no definite D call. CDR1 is LGHNA, CDR2 YSLEER, per germline. The V gene lost 3 bases and the J gene lost 4 bases, with 7 bases spanning the gap. There are 13 residues in the CDR3. The CDR3 DNA reads as TGCGCCAGCAGCCAGGGCAGTTACAATGAGCAGTTCTTC. Its protein product is CASSQGSYNEQFF.

The sample holds a few counts of this clonotype. The genes are TRBV7-2 and TRBJ1-1; no definite D call. The germline V and J ends were trimmed by 5 bases and 3 bases, with 7 bases remaining between them. There are 12 residues in the CDR3. CDR1 and CDR2 from the germline V gene are SGHTA and FQGNSA. CDR3 residues: CASSKAHTEAFF. The CDR3 coding sequence is TGTGCCAGCAGCAAGGCGCACACTGAAGCTTTCTTT.

This clonotype appeared a few times. The chain carries TRBV13 and TRBJ2-1; no definite D call. This CDR3 contains 11 residues. Trimming stripped 2 bases from V and 8 bases from J, with 4 bases between. CDR1 is PRHDT, CDR2 FYEKMQ, per germline (reference sequence). This chain's CDR3 is CASSLRHEQFF. The CDR3 DNA reads TGTGCCAGCAGCTTACGACATGAGCAGTTCTTC.

This clonotype was detected a few times. The chain is built from TRBV30 and TRBJ2-4; the match to TRBD1 covers 11 bases. V shed 5 bases and J 6 bases; nucleotides not matched to a gene: 0. The CDR3 has 12 residues. Germline V gives CDR1 GTSNPN, CDR2 SVGIG (reference sequence). Written as DNA, the CDR3 is TGTGCCTGGGGGACAGGGGGAAACATTCAGTACTTC. It encodes CAWGTGGNIQYF.

V is TRBV20-1 and J is TRBJ1-5, with D unclear. The CDR3 spans 9 residues. Germline-derived CDR1 and CDR2 are DFQATT and SNEGSKA (reference sequence). The ends were cut back, 7 bases at V and 10 bases at J, with 8 bases in the middle. CDR3 nucleotide sequence: TGCAGTGTGAGTCAACCCCAGCATTTT. Protein product: CSVSQPQHF.

This clonotype was counted only a few times. The V and J genes are TRBV5-5 and TRBJ1-1, with D tentatively TRBD1 (6 bases). In germline, CDR1 is SGHKS, CDR2 YYEKEE (reference sequence). V dropped 1 base and J dropped 4 bases, with 17 bases sitting between them. The CDR3 sequence is 16 residues long. CDR3 DNA: TGTGCCAGCAGCTTGTGGGCGGGGGGCTTACTCACTGAAGCTTTCTTT. Its protein product is CASSLWAGGLLTEAFF.

In this sample, this clonotype turned up a few times. V gene TRBV6-2 or TRBV6-3 combines with J gene TRBJ2-2; D possibly corresponds to TRBD2 (6 bases). There are 16 residues in the CDR3. Germline CDR1 and CDR2: MNHEY and SVGEGT. Trimming removed 6 bases from V and 0 bases from J, with 14 bases in between. CDR3 sequence: CASSALVAANTGELFF. The CDR3 bases are TGTGCCAGCAGCGCCTTGGTAGCGGCGAACACCGGGGAGCTGTTTTTT.

The J gene is TRBJ2-7, the V gene TRBV4-1; D is undetermined. Per germline, CDR1 MGHRA and CDR2 YSYEKL. Trimming removed 0 bases at V and 5 bases at J, with 14 bases between. The CDR3 length is 15 residues. This CDR3 is CASSQDGQVRHEQYF. The CDR3 DNA sequence: TGCGCCAGCAGCCAAGATGGGCAGGTTCGCCACGAGCAGTACTTC.

J is TRBJ2-1 and V is TRBV29-1; D may correspond to TRBD1 or TRBD2 (5 bases each). CDR3 length: 10 residues. Germline CDR1 and CDR2: SQVTM and ANQGSEA. V shed 7 bases and J shed 16 bases, with 17 bases lying between them. The CDR3 is CSALWDLKFF. CDR3 DNA sequence: TGCAGCGCTCTCTGGGACCTAAAATTCTTC.

This clonotype has more than one count but fewer than ten. This chain links TRBV6-4 with TRBJ2-2; a possible D gene is TRBD2 (5 bases). CDR3 length equals 15 residues. The germline V gene has CDR1 MRHNA and CDR2 SNTAGT. Trimming removed 0 bases from V and 1 base from J, with 6 bases in between. CDR3 in amino acids: CASSDSAGNTGELFF. CDR3 in DNA: TGTGCCAGCAGTGACTCGGCGGGGAACACCGGGGAGCTGTTTTTT.

The rearrangement uses TRBV5-1 and TRBJ1-1; D is uncertain. Germline V gives CDR1 SGHRS, CDR2 YFSETQ. Trimming left V 0 bases short and J 0 bases short, with 6 bases between. The CDR3 runs 14 residues. The CDR3 DNA follows: TGCGCCAGCAGCTTGGACGGGATGAACACTGAAGCTTTCTTT. Amino acids: CASSLDGMNTEAFF.

The chain is built from TRBV5-1 and TRBJ2-7, with TRBD2 as a possible D gene (5 bases). Trimming left V 5 bases short and J 0 bases short, with 15 bases between. The germline CDR1 and CDR2 sequences are SGHRS and YFSETQ. The CDR3 spans 15 residues. In nucleotides, the CDR3 is TGCGCCAGCAGATCGTTGCGGGCCTCCTCCTACGAGCAGTACTTC. It encodes CASRSLRASSYEQYF.

This clonotype was detected many times. The genes are TRBV6-5 and TRBJ1-3; D ambiguous. Germline V gives CDR1 MNHEY, CDR2 SVGAGI. The CDR3 totals 13 residues. V dropped 2 bases and J dropped 5 bases, with 7 bases sitting between them. The CDR3 coding sequence is TGTGCCAGCAGTTACGCGCCCCGAAACACCATATATTTT. Translation gives CASSYAPRNTIYF.

This clonotype was detected a few times. This chain joins TRBV20-1 and TRBJ2-5; the D gene is possibly TRBD1 (5 bases). Germline CDR1 DFQATT, CDR2 SNEGSKA (reference sequence). The length of the CDR3 is 12 residues. Between the trimmed V and J ends, which lost 4 bases and 5 bases, there was a span of 11 bases. The CDR3 bases are TGCAGTGCTAAGGGGCCCGGGGAGACCCAGTACTTC. It specifies CSAKGPGETQYF.

This clonotype was detected only a few times. The CDR3 sequence is CSASALGTPHNEQFF. The CDR3 nucleotides read TGCAGTGCTAGCGCCCTAGGGACACCCCACAATGAGCAGTTCTTC. The chain combines TRBV20-1 with TRBJ2-1, with D maybe TRBD1 (6 bases). V lost 3 bases, J lost 5 bases, and 17 bases lay in between. CDR1 and CDR2 (germline): DFQATT, SNEGSKA (reference sequence). The CDR3 has 15 amino acids.

The V and J genes are TRBV29-1 and TRBJ1-6, with unresolved D. The CDR3 is 13 residues long. Trimming removed 4 bases at V and 7 bases at J, with 11 bases between. The germline CDR1 and CDR2 sequences are SQVTM and ANQGSEA. The CDR3 DNA sequence: TGCAGCGTTGGTACGGGCCGGAATTCACCCCTCCACTTT. Residues: CSVGTGRNSPLHF.

This clonotype has a handful of counts. The CDR3, as DNA: TGTGCCAGCAGCTTAGTCGGGTCTACCTCATCGTCGGAGACCCAGTACTTC. This codes for CASSLVGSTSSSETQYF. The chain joins TRBV7-9 to TRBJ2-5; D is uncertain. Per the germline V gene, CDR1 is SEHNR and CDR2 is FQNEAQ (reference sequence). The V gene lost 1 base and the J gene lost 5 bases, with 20 bases spanning the gap. CDR3 size: 17 residues.

Only a few counts were recorded for this clonotype. This chain links TRBV29-1 with TRBJ1-2; 8 positions agree with TRBD1. In germline, CDR1 is SQVTM, CDR2 ANQGSEA. V was clipped by 6 bases and J by 8 bases; unmatched bases: 11. This CDR3 spans 13 amino acids. CDR3 sequence (DNA): TGCAGCGTCGGCGGGGCAGGGGGCGCGGGCTACACCTTC. This gives the protein CSVGGAGGAGYTF. Variable domain in full (rest from reference TRBV29-1 and TRBJ1-2): SAVISQKPSRDICQRGTSLTIQCQVDSQVTMMFWYRQQPGQSLTLIATANQGSEATYESGFVIDKFPISRPNLTFSTLTVSNMSPEDSSIYLCSVGGAGGAGYTFGSGTRLTVV.

The chain has TRBV20-1 and TRBJ2-5, with 8 positions matching TRBD2. Germline CDR1 is DFQATT and CDR2 is SNEGSKA (reference sequence). The V segment lost 4 bases and the J segment 1 base; nucleotides outside the gene matches: 5. The CDR3 runs 14 residues. The CDR3 sequence: CSANERGIQETQYF. The CDR3 DNA reads TGCAGTGCTAATGAGCGGGGGATCCAAGAGACCCAGTACTTC.